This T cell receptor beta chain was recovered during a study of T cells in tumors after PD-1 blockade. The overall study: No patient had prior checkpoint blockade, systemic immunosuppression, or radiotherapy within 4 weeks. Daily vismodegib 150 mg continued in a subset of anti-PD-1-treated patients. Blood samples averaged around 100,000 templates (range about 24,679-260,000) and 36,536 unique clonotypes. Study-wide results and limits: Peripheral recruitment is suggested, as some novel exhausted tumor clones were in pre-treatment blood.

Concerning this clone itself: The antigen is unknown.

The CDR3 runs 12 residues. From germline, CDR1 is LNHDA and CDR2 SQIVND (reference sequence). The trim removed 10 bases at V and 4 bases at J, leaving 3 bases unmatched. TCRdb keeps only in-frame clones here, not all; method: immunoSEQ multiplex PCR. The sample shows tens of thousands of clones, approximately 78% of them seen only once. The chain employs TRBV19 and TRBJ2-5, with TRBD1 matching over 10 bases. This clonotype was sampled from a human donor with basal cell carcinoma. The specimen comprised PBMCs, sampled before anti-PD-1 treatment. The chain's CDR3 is CATRTGGETQYF. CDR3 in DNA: TGTGCCACTCGGACAGGGGGAGAGACCCAGTACTTC.